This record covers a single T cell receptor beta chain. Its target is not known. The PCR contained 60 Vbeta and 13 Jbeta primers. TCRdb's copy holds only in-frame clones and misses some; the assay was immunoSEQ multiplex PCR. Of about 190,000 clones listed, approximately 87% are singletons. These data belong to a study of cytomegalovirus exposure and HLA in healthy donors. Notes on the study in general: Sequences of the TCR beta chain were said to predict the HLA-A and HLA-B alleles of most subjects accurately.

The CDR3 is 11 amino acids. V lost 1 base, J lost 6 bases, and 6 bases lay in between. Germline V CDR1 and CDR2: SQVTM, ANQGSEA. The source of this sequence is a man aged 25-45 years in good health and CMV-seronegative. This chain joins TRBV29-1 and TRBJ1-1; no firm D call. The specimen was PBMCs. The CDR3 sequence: CSVEGPSEAFF. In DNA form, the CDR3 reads TGCAGCGTTGAAGGTCCTTCTGAAGCTTTCTTT. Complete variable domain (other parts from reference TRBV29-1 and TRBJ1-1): SAVISQKPSRDICQRGTSLTIQCQVDSQVTMMFWYRQQPGQSLTLIATANQGSEATYESGFVIDKFPISRPNLTFSTLTVSNMSPEDSSIYLCSVEGPSEAFFGQGTRLTVV.